The TCR beta chain under discussion was sequenced for a study of response to subunit inactivated influenza vaccine. TCRdb re-derived calls from the RT-PCR reads in MiXCR, one entry per CDR3 protein. The table lists almost 250,000 distinct CDR3 sequences, 9.5% to 15% of them singletons. Trimming shortened V by 6 bases and J by 0 bases, and 18 bases separated the two germline ends. The germline V gene encodes CDR1 MDHEN and CDR2 SYDVKM. CDR3 length: 16 amino acids. This clonotype was picked up a small number of times. Its antigen is not identified. Study results and limitations: A suggestion made by the authors is that each seasonal influenza vaccination recruits few new T cells.

This chain connects TRBV28 to TRBJ2-7; possibly TRBD1 or TRBD2 for D (5 bases each). The TCR comes from a man aged 50 to 59 who received an inactivated influenza vaccine. The sample here was non-naive T cells sorted from PBMCs, taken around 14 days before vaccination. The DNA of the CDR3 is TGTGCCAGCAGGCTCACCGGGACGGTGAGCTCCTACGAGCAGTACTTC. This encodes CASRLTGTVSSYEQYF. The complete variable domain, with remaining parts taken from reference TRBV28 and TRBJ2-7, reads DVKVTQSSRYLVKRTGEKVFLECVQDMDHENMFWYRQDPGLGLRLIYFSYDVKMKEKGDIPEGYSVSREKKERFSLILESASTNQTSMYLCASRLTGTVSSYEQYFGPGTRLTVT.